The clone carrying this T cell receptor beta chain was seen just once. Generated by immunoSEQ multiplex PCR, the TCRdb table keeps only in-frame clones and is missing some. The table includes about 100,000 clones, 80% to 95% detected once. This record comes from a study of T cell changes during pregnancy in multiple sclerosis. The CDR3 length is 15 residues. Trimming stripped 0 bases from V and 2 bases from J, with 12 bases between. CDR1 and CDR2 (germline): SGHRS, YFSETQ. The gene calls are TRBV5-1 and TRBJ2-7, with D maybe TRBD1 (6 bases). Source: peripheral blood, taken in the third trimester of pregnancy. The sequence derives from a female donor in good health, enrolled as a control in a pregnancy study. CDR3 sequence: CASSLGAGVAYEQYF. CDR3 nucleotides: TGCGCCAGCAGCTTGGGGGCAGGGGTAGCCTACGAGCAGTACTTC.